This TCR beta chain came from a study of response to subunit inactivated influenza vaccine. Study-wide results and limits: The authors offered the suggestion that each seasonal influenza vaccination recruits few new T cells.

With regard to this clonotype: Its antigen is unknown.

The length of the CDR3 is 15 residues. The V gene lost 3 bases and the J gene lost 4 bases, with 13 bases spanning the gap. CDR1 and CDR2 from the germline V gene are SGHTA and FQGNSA. TCRdb ran MiXCR on the RT-PCR reads and lists one entry per CDR3 protein. Of a few hundred thousand distinct CDR3 sequences in the sample, around 15% were seen once. Sequences were derived from PBMCs from blood, sampled 12 days after vaccination. The origin of this receptor is a man between 50 and 59 years old who received an inactivated influenza vaccine. The chain employs TRBV7-2 and TRBJ2-1; perhaps TRBD1 as D (5 bases). The CDR3 region is CASSFGRARYNEQFF. The DNA of the CDR3 is TGTGCCAGCAGCTTCGGCAGGGCGAGGTACAATGAGCAGTTCTTC.